This entry lists 8 T cell receptor beta chains sequenced from one sample in a study of blood T cell repertoires in COVID-19. The data were produced by immunoSEQ multiplex PCR, yet TCRdb's version contains in-frame clones alone and is incomplete. The data hold under 350,000 clones, with approximately 90% observed a single time. Specimen: peripheral blood. The receptors here all came from a middle-aged man with acute or convalescent COVID-19.

Only a few counts were recorded for this clone. This rearrangement joins TRBV7-3 to TRBJ1-1; D not resolved. Germline V gene sequence: CDR1 SGHTA, CDR2 FQGTGA. The CDR3 covers 13 residues. Trimming took off 5 bases at V and 5 bases at J, with 12 bases between the two ends. In DNA form, the CDR3 reads TGTGCCAGCAGCCCGGGCAGAGGGACTGAAGCTTTCTTT. Its protein product is CASSPGRGTEAFF.

The sample holds one count of this clone. The chain is built from TRBV15 and TRBJ2-4; the D is unclear. This CDR3 has 18 residues. The germline V gene has CDR1 LNHNV and CDR2 YYDKDF (reference sequence). Trimming left V 1 base short and J 0 bases short, with 16 bases between. The CDR3 DNA sequence: TGTGCCACCAGCAGAGGACAACTTGAGACGCTAGCCAAAAACATTCAGTACTTC. As protein: CATSRGQLETLAKNIQYF. The full variable domain, completed using reference TRBV15 and TRBJ2-4, is DAMVIQNPRYQVTQFGKPVTLSCSQTLNHNVMYWYQQKSSQAPKLLFHYYDKDFNNEADTPDNFQSRRPNTSFCFLDIRSPGLGDTAMYLCATSRGQLETLAKNIQYFGAGTRLSVL.

The CDR3: CASSNRGDTEAFF. CDR3 in DNA: TGTGCCAGCAGTAACAGGGGGGACACTGAAGCTTTCTTT. This chain uses TRBV6-5 with TRBJ1-1, with 8 nucleotides matching TRBD1. Germline V lookup: CDR1 MNHEY, CDR2 SVGAGI. The CDR3 loop spans 13 amino acids. V lost 5 bases to trimming and J lost 3 bases; unmatched junction nucleotides: 2.

The chain links TRBV6-5 to TRBJ1-1; TRBD1 aligns across 8 bases. CDR3 length equals 13 residues. CDR1 and CDR2 (germline): MNHEY, SVGAGI. V lost 6 bases, J lost 7 bases, and 7 bases stayed unmatched. CDR3 bases: TGTGCCAGCAGCTACCCCGGACAGGGTGAAGCTTTCTTT. Protein: CASSYPGQGEAFF.

The V gene is TRBV5-4, the J gene TRBJ2-7, with D possibly TRBD1 on 5 matching bases. Between the trimmed V and J ends, which lost 4 bases and 1 base, there was a span of 18 bases. CDR3 length equals 16 residues. The germline gives CDR1 SGHNT, CDR2 YYREEE (reference sequence). CDR3 sequence (DNA): TGTGCCAGCAGCCCCCACCCAGGGCAGAGTTCCTACGAGCAGTACTTC. Its translation is CASSPHPGQSSYEQYF.

This rearrangement joins TRBV10-1 to TRBJ1-6; 7 bases align to TRBD1. The CDR3 has 16 residues. Germline V CDR1 and CDR2: WNHNN, SYGVQD (reference sequence). With V trimmed by 0 bases and J by 10 bases, 9 bases remained unmatched. CDR3 protein: CASSESAGGDGSPLHF. The CDR3, as DNA: TGCGCCAGCAGTGAGTCGGCAGGGGGAGATGGGTCACCCCTCCACTTT.

This chain connects TRBV7-3 to TRBJ1-1, with D uncertain. V was shortened by 2 bases and J by 4 bases, with 8 bases between the two germline ends. Looked up from germline, CDR1 is SGHTA and CDR2 is FQGTGA. The CDR3 spans 13 residues. CDR3 nucleotides: TGTGCCAGCAGCTTAGGGCTCGGCACTGAAGCTTTCTTT. Its protein is CASSLGLGTEAFF.

The rearrangement uses TRBV10-1 and TRBJ1-3; a possible D gene is TRBD1 (5 bases). This CDR3 is built from 17 residues. CDR1 WNHNN and CDR2 SYGVQD come from the germline V gene (reference sequence). The ends were cut back, 11 bases at V and 3 bases at J, with 26 bases in the middle. CDR3 region: CALGPADRAGCGNTIYF. The CDR3 region has the DNA TGCGCCCTGGGGCCGGCCGACCGCGCCGGCTGTGGAAACACCATATATTTT.